The sequence of this TCR beta chain was determined in a study of monozygotic twins with inflammatory bowel disease (dated by TCRdb to about 2019). General notes on the study: In total, about 30 monozygotic twin pairs made up the full study: 19 Danish pairs, all IBD-discordant, plus nine German pairs, of which four were IBD-concordant and five were IBD-discordant. The search for disease-associated traits relied mainly on comparing IBD patients with their genetically identical healthy co-twins within discordant pairs. Each individual had, on average, about 151 000 unique TCRalpha sequences and 181 000 unique TCRbeta sequences available for analysis.

As encoded in the germline V gene, CDR1 is SGHVS while CDR2 is FQNEAQ. Its CDR3 holds 11 amino acids, cysteine through phenylalanine. The DNA sequence is not available. Library preparation used 5' RACE. Preparation of each TCR library used approximately 3,200 ng of total RNA. For each sample, cDNA synthesis with SMARTScribe reverse transcriptase was split into eight separate reactions. During cDNA synthesis, template switching was used to introduce unique molecular identifiers that contained a 6-nucleotide sample barcode. Amplification of TCRalpha and TCRbeta cDNA involved two nested PCRs of approximately 16 and 10 cycles, and each PCR was followed by bead purification. Before amplification, the cDNA was treated with uracil DNA-glycosylase and purified using the QIAquick PCR purification kit. In the second PCR, Illumina TruSeq-compatible adapters and sample-specific barcodes were added. TapeStation and Qubit were used to check library quality and concentration, and around 5.3 ng of each library was pooled. Sequencing of the pooled libraries was done on an Illumina HiSeq2500 single-index Rapid Run using custom sequencing primers and 2 x 100 bp reads. On the study's bioinformatics: PCR and sequencing errors were corrected by UMI-based consensus assembly using MiGEC version 1.2.6. MiXCR version 2.1.1 was used for V(D)J alignment, clonotype assembly and CDR3 extraction. To normalise gene usage, clonotype sharing and MAIT/NKT TCR abundance, the top 1000, 10 000 and 20 000 clonotypes in each sample were analysed. Diversity was computed as the inverse Simpson index with the vegan R package after downsampling to 27 000 UMIs. Paired Mann-Whitney U tests were applied to discordant twin pairs, with Benjamini-Hochberg correction for multiple testing. Each entry corresponds to one CDR3 protein sequence from reads that TCRdb reprocessed, and DNA is not given. The V and J calls here are based on TCRdb, not the publication. The sample's records list some 150,000 distinct CDR3 sequences. The ten largest clones take up around 1.3% of the sample.

General findings and caveats noted by the study authors: Different T cell subtypes could not be distinguished in the analysis. Compared with healthy twins, IBD patients had fewer clonotypes in common with other individuals, a difference most pronounced in patients showing signs of disease activity. Repertoire similarity did not differ between concordant and discordant twins, possibly due to limited statistical power. No single strong signal or clonotype linked to IBD turned up in the results, so the idea that one exists was not supported. Because patients received different immunosuppressive treatments, the repertoires may have picked up extra background noise and variability between individuals. IBD patients had lower TCRbeta repertoire diversity, measured by the inverse Simpson index, than their healthy co-twins.

From each donor, an approximately 2.6 ml peripheral blood sample was collected into PAXgene tubes and kept at -80 degrees C. Without any T cell sorting, total RNA was extracted from whole blood using the PAXgene blood miRNA kit on an automated QIAcube. Peripheral blood from monozygotic twin pairs concordant or discordant for inflammatory bowel disease was subjected to deep TCRalpha and TCRbeta repertoire profiling with unique molecular barcoding. For every twin pair, smoking habits were documented, and each individual was categorised as a current, former or never smoker. Worth noting for this clonotype: Its antigen remains undetermined.

This clonotype originated in a human donor with ulcerative colitis or Crohn's disease, or a healthy co-twin of an affected twin (not recorded which). Sequencing was performed on blood. The rearranged chain carries TRBV7-8 and TRBJ2-7. CDR3 protein: CASSRADEQYF.